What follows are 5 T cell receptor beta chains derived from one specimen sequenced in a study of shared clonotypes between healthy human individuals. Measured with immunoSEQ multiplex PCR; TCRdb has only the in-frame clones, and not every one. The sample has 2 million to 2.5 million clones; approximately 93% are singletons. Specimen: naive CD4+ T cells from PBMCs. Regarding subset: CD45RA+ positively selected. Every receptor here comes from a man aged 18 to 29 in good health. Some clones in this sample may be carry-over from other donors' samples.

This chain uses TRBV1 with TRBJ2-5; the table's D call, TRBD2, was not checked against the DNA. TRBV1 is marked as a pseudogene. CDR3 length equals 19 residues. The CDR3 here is CTSSQDRGLAPRSQETQYF. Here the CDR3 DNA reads TGCACCAGCAGCCAAGATCGCGGGCTAGCCCCGAGGTCCCAAGAGACCCAGTACTTC.

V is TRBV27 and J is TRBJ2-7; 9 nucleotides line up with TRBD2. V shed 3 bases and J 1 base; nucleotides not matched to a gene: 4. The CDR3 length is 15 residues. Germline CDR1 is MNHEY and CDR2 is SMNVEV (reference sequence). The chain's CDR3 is CASSLGGRGSYEQYF. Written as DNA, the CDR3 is TGTGCCAGCAGTTTGGGCGGGAGGGGTTCCTACGAGCAGTACTTC.

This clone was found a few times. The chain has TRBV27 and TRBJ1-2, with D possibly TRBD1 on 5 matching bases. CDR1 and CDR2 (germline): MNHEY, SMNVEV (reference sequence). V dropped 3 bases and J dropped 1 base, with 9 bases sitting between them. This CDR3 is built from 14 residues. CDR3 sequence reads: CASSLRGFNYGYTF. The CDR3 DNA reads TGTGCCAGCAGTTTGAGGGGATTTAACTATGGCTACACCTTC.

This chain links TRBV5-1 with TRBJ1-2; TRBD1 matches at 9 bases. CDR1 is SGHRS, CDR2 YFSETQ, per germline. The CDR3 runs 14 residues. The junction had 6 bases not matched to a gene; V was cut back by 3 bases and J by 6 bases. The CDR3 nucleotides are TGCGCCAGCAGCTGGGACAGGGCCCCTGATGGCTACACCTTC. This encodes CASSWDRAPDGYTF.

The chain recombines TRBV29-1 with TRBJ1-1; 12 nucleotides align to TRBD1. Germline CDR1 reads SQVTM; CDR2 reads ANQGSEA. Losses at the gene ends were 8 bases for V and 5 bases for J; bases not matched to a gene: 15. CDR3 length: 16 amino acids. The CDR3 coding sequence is TGCAGCATACTAAACCGGGACAGGGGGCCTTGGACTGAAGCTTTCTTT. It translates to CSILNRDRGPWTEAFF.